The next 21 T cell receptor beta chains were all read from a single sample in a study of technical replicates of blood from several donors. Sequenced by immunoSEQ multiplex PCR; TCRdb stores in-frame clones only, minus some. The sample records roughly 90,000 clones, 90% to 96% being singletons. Material for sequencing was T cells isolated from PBMCs. Every receptor here comes from a human donor in good health.

This rearrangement joins TRBV7-8 to TRBJ2-7; D is possibly TRBD2 (6 bases). Germline loops: CDR1 SGHVS, CDR2 FQNEAQ. The CDR3 has 15 residues. The V end lost 1 base, the J end lost 4 bases, and 14 bases lay between the germline ends. CDR3 amino acids: CASSLESGEVYEQYF. The CDR3 DNA reads TGTGCCAGCAGCTTAGAGTCGGGGGAGGTGTACGAGCAGTACTTC.

V usage is TRBV7-9 and J usage is TRBJ1-2, with 9 bases fitting TRBD1. Germline CDR1 and CDR2: SEHNR and FQNEAQ (reference sequence). V dropped 2 bases and J dropped 2; count of bases not matched to a gene: 3. CDR3 length: 15 amino acids. In DNA, the CDR3 is TGTGCCAGCAGCTTAACGGGGACAGGGAACTATGGCTACACCTTC. This codes for CASSLTGTGNYGYTF.

This clone was seen only once. One end of the junction varies from germline; a read error may be responsible. V gene TRBV11-2 combines with J gene TRBJ1-2; tentatively, D is TRBD1 (5 bases). Germline values: CDR1 SGHAT, CDR2 FQNNGV. The CDR3 has 12 amino acids. The chain's CDR3 is CASSLGTGRALF. In DNA form, the CDR3 reads TGTGCCAGCAGCTTAGGGACGGGCAGGGCTCTCTTC.

This clone was recorded a few times. In DNA, the CDR3 is TGCAGTGCTAGTTCGGACAGGGCTTTCTTT. Translated, it gives CSASSDRAFF. V gene TRBV20-1 combines with J gene TRBJ1-1, with 7 bases that match TRBD1. Germline CDR1 DFQATT, CDR2 SNEGSKA (reference sequence). V gave up 3 bases and J gave up 11 bases; unmatched junction bases: 3. The CDR3 contains 10 residues.

The chain joins TRBV25-1 to TRBJ2-1; 11 nucleotides match TRBD1. This CDR3 has 16 residues. Unmatched junction bases numbered 3, after V lost 2 bases and J lost 3 bases. Per germline, CDR1 MGHDK and CDR2 SYGVNS. For the CDR3, the DNA is TGTGCCAGCAGTGAAGGGGGGACAGGGGGCTACAATGAGCAGTTCTTC. This encodes CASSEGGTGGYNEQFF. Drawing the rest from reference TRBV25-1 and TRBJ2-1, the complete variable domain is EADIYQTPRYLVIGTGKKITLECSQTMGHDKMYWYQQDPGMELHLIHYSYGVNSTEKGDLSSESTVSRIRTEHFPLTLESARPSHTSQYLCASSEGGTGGYNEQFFGPGTRLTVL.

The gene calls are TRBV30 and TRBJ2-7; 7 nucleotides agree with TRBD1. Looked up from germline, CDR1 is GTSNPN and CDR2 is SVGIG (reference sequence). This CDR3 comprises 14 residues. J lost 2 bases, V lost 0 bases, and 4 bases had no gene match. The CDR3 DNA follows: TGTGCCTGGAGTGTAACCCAGGGGGCCTACGAGCAGTACTTC. Translation gives CAWSVTQGAYEQYF.

CDR3 amino acids: CASSLGREEFF. The CDR3 coding sequence is TGTGCCAGCAGTTTGGGGCGGGAGGAGTTCTTC. V and J are TRBV28 and TRBJ2-1, with TRBD2 identical over 8 bases. V dropped 3 bases and J dropped 14; count of bases not matched to a gene: 3. CDR1 MDHEN and CDR2 SYDVKM come from the germline V gene. The CDR3 spans 11 residues.

The J gene is TRBJ1-1, the V gene TRBV10-2; 7 nucleotides match TRBD1. CDR1 and CDR2 from the germline V gene are WSHSY and SAAADI. There are 14 residues in the CDR3. The V segment lost 0 bases and the J segment 5 bases; nucleotides outside the gene matches: 3. The CDR3 DNA reads TGCGCCAGCAGTGAGTCGACAGGGAGGACTGAAGCTTTCTTT. It translates to CASSESTGRTEAFF.

The rearrangement links TRBV12-5 to TRBJ1-2, with a weak D call TRBD1 (5 bases). CDR1 is LGHNT, CDR2 FRNRAP, per germline. Trimming removed 1 base from V and 8 bases from J, with 20 bases in between. The CDR3 totals 16 residues. The CDR3 DNA reads as TGTGCTAGTGGTTTGGCGCAGGTTAGGGGCGCGGGAGGCTACACCTTC. This sequence encodes CASGLAQVRGAGGYTF.

V is TRBV28 and J is TRBJ2-3; D is unresolved. Germline CDR1 and CDR2: MDHEN and SYDVKM. Trimming took 5 bases from V and 4 from J, leaving 16 bases between them. The length of the CDR3 is 15 residues. The CDR3: CASSPQGTDADTQYF. CDR3 nucleotide sequence: TGTGCCAGCAGTCCTCAAGGCACAGACGCAGATACGCAGTATTTT.

The chain joins TRBV7-9 to TRBJ2-5, with TRBD2 matching 12 bases. Germline CDR1 is SEHNR and CDR2 is FQNEAQ (reference sequence). The V segment lost 5 bases and the J segment 2 bases; nucleotides outside the gene matches: 12. The CDR3 runs to 18 residues. The CDR3 nucleotides are TGTGCCAGCAGCGGTAATGGACTAGCGGGACCCCGTCAAGAGACCCAGTACTTC. This sequence encodes CASSGNGLAGPRQETQYF. Together with reference TRBV7-9 and TRBJ2-5, the CDR3 gives the full variable domain: DTGVSQNPRHKITKRGQNVTFRCDPISEHNRLYWYRQTLGQGPEFLTYFQNEAQLEKSRLLSDRFSAERPKGSFSTLEIQRTEQGDSAMYLCASSGNGLAGPRQETQYFGPGTRLLVL.

This chain uses TRBV11-2 with TRBJ2-7; D is uncertain. The CDR3 covers 15 residues. The V gene lost 2 bases and the J gene lost 4 bases, with 15 bases spanning the gap. Looked up from germline, CDR1 is SGHAT and CDR2 is FQNNGV. CDR3 sequence: CASSLTVEVQYEQYF. For the CDR3, the DNA is TGTGCCAGCAGCTTAACCGTCGAGGTCCAATACGAGCAGTACTTC.

The genes are TRBV11-3 and TRBJ1-5, with D possibly being TRBD1 (5 bases). The germline V and J ends were trimmed by 2 bases and 3 bases, with 8 bases remaining between them. Germline V gene lookup returns CDR1 SGHNT and CDR2 YENEEA. This CDR3 region has 14 residues. The CDR3 spells CASSLTGLNQPQHF. CDR3 nucleotides: TGTGCCAGCAGCTTAACAGGCCTCAATCAGCCCCAGCATTTT.

The chain recombines TRBV27 with TRBJ2-1; D unresolved. The CDR3 has 15 amino acids. V lost 0 bases and J 0 bases, leaving 6 bases between the germline ends. Germline CDR1 MNHEY, CDR2 SMNVEV (reference sequence). In DNA form, the CDR3 reads TGTGCCAGCAGTTTATCCGTCAGCTCCTACAATGAGCAGTTCTTC. It translates to CASSLSVSSYNEQFF.

The rearrangement joins TRBV7-3 to TRBJ2-2; a weak D match, TRBD2 (5 bases). The germline V gene has CDR1 SGHTA and CDR2 FQGTGA. The CDR3 loop spans 13 amino acids. The V gene lost 2 bases and the J gene lost 5 bases, with 6 bases spanning the gap. CDR3 nucleotide sequence: TGTGCCAGCAGCTTACCGGGAACCGGGGAGCTGTTTTTT. Amino acids: CASSLPGTGELFF. The whole variable domain, filled in from reference TRBV7-3 and TRBJ2-2, reads GAGVSQTPSNKVTEKGKYVELRCDPISGHTALYWYRQSLGQGPEFLIYFQGTGAADDSGLPNDRFFAVRPEGSVSTLKIQRTERGDSAVYLCASSLPGTGELFFGEGSRLTVL.

This clone showed up just a few times. The chain employs TRBV21-1 and TRBJ1-2; TRBD1 was called by the table and not checked on the DNA. TRBV21-1 is given as a pseudogene. CDR3 length equals 12 residues. The CDR3 reads CASSFLGQPHTF. The DNA of the CDR3 is TGTGCCAGCAGCTTCTTAGGACAGCCCCACACCTTC.

This chain joins TRBV2 and TRBJ2-1, with 9 bases that match TRBD2. With 6 bases clipped from V and 4 bases from J, the junction kept 4 bases outside the gene matches. CDR3 length: 14 residues. CDR1 and CDR2 from the germline V gene are SNHLY and FYNNEI. CDR3 nucleotides: TGTGCCAGCAGGCCTAGCGGGAATTACAATGAGCAGTTCTTC. Protein sequence: CASRPSGNYNEQFF.

The chain is built from TRBV28 and TRBJ2-7; TRBD1 agrees at 7 bases. V shed 5 bases, J shed 3 bases, and the junction held 13 bases outside the gene matches. Germline V CDR1 and CDR2: MDHEN, SYDVKM. This CDR3 spans 16 amino acids. CDR3: CASSPLIRQGNYEQYF. CDR3 nucleotide sequence: TGTGCCAGCAGTCCACTAATCAGACAGGGAAACTACGAGCAGTACTTC.

The chain has TRBV7-3 and TRBJ2-1, with a weak D call TRBD2 (6 bases). Germline V lookup: CDR1 SGHTA, CDR2 FQGTGA. Deletions cut 0 bases from V and 4 bases from J, with 13 bases between. The CDR3 covers 16 residues. This CDR3 is CASSLTGGNKYNEQFF. The CDR3 bases are TGTGCCAGCAGCTTAACGGGCGGGAATAAGTACAATGAGCAGTTCTTC. The variable domain in full, with the rest retrieved from reference TRBV7-3 and TRBJ2-1, is GAGVSQTPSNKVTEKGKYVELRCDPISGHTALYWYRQSLGQGPEFLIYFQGTGAADDSGLPNDRFFAVRPEGSVSTLKIQRTERGDSAVYLCASSLTGGNKYNEQFFGPGTRLTVL.

CDR3 protein: CASSPTEGFSQNIQYF. The CDR3 DNA reads as TGTGCCAGCTCACCAACGGAGGGTTTTTCACAAAACATTCAGTACTTC. The gene calls are TRBV18 and TRBJ2-4, with D perhaps TRBD2 (6 bases). V shed 2 bases and J shed 5 bases, with 16 bases lying between them. This CDR3 has 16 residues. The germline CDR1 and CDR2 sequences are KGHSH and LQKENI.

In regard to this clone: The junction departs from germline at one end; a sequencing error may be responsible. This chain connects TRBV27 to TRBJ2-3; 9 bases agree with TRBD2. CDR1 is MNHEY, CDR2 SMNVEV, per germline (reference sequence). The CDR3 runs 13 residues. CDR3 sequence reads: CASGLAGDDTQYF. CDR3 DNA sequence: TGTGCCAGCGGTTTAGCGGGAGATGATACGCAGTATTTT.